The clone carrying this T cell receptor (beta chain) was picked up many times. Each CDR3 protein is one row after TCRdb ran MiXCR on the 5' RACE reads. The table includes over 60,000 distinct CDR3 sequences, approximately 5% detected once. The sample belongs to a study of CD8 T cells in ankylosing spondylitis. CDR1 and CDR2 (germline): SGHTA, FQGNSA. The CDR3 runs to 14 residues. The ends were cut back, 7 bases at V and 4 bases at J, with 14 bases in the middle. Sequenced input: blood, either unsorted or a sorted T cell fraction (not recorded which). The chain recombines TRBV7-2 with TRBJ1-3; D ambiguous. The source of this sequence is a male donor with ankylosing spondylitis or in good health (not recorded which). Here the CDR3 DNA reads TGTGCCAGCAACTACGGAGGTTACGGAAACACCATATATTTT. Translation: CASNYGGYGNTIYF. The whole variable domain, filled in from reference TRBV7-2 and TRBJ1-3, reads GAGVSQSPSNKVTEKGKDVELRCDPISGHTALYWYRQSLGQGLEFLIYFQGNSAPDKSGLPSDRFSAERTGGSVSTLTIQRTQQEDSAVYLCASNYGGYGNTIYFGEGSWLTVV.